This is a list of T cell receptor beta chains from one sample in a study of T cells after yellow fever vaccination. MiXCR was run by TCRdb on the 5' RACE reads, yielding one entry per CDR3 protein. The sample shows under 550,000 distinct CDR3 sequences, around a fifth of them seen only once. This specimen was PBMCs, taken around 3 weeks after the first yellow fever vaccination. These receptors originate from a man between 18 and 35 years old who received the YFV17D yellow fever vaccine. CDR3s include the opening cysteine and the closing phenylalanine or tryptophan. The D gene is left open where the match is weak. Some rows mark clone size as missing; the rest say once, few, many or name a class of expanded clone.

abundance	v_gene	len	j_gene	d_gene	CDR3nt	CDR3aa
few	TRBV25-1	14	TRBJ1-5	TRBD1	TGTGCCAGCAGCGCAGGGGGAAGCAATCAGCCCCAGCATTTT	CASSAGGSNQPQHF
NA	TRBV5-1	15	TRBJ1-5	NA	TGCGCCAGCACTCCGTGGGGCGCGGGAAATCAGCCCCAGCATTTT	CASTPWGAGNQPQHF
NA	TRBV5-1	16	TRBJ2-5	NA	TGCGCCAGCAGCCTCAGGCGTGGTCCCAAGCGTGAGACCCAGTACTTC	CASSLRRGPKRETQYF
NA	TRBV7-6	16	TRBJ1-1	NA	TGTGCCAGCACAGCTTATATCGCTCGGGAAGGCACTGAAGCTTTCTTT	CASTAYIAREGTEAFF
NA	TRBV5-1	14	TRBJ2-5	NA	TGCGCCAGCAGCTTGGAACCCAACCAAGAGACCCAGTACTTC	CASSLEPNQETQYF
few	TRBV7-6	13	TRBJ1-2	TRBD1	TGTGCCAGCAGCCCGACAGGGATGGGCGGCTACACCTTC	CASSPTGMGGYTF
NA	TRBV28	15	TRBJ2-1	TRBD1	TGTGCCAGCAGGGGATCAGGGGGCTCCTACAATGAGCAGTTCTTC	CASRGSGGSYNEQFF
few	TRBV10-2	16	TRBJ1-4	NA	TGCGCCAGCACGCAGGGATCAGATTCAACTAATGAAAAACTGTTTTTT	CASTQGSDSTNEKLFF
many	TRBV12-3/TRBV12-4	13	TRBJ1-1	NA	TGTGCCAGCAGTTTATCTGTGGGCACTGAAGCTTTCTTT	CASSLSVGTEAFF
NA	TRBV30	15	TRBJ1-1	NA	TGTGCCTGGACTAAAACACCCACAGGGATGACTGAAGCTTTCTTT	CAWTKTPTGMTEAFF
NA	TRBV5-1	15	TRBJ2-1	TRBD2	TGCGCCAGCAGCTTGCGGACTAGCGGAAACAATGAGCAGTTCTTC	CASSLRTSGNNEQFF
NA	TRBV7-9	14	TRBJ2-7	TRBD1	TGTGCCAGCAGCTTAACCCGGACAGGGCGGGAGCAGTACTTC	CASSLTRTGREQYF
few	TRBV5-5	14	TRBJ1-5	TRBD1	TGTGCCAGCAGCGCCCCGGGACAGAATCAGCCCCAGCATTTT	CASSAPGQNQPQHF
NA	TRBV12-3/TRBV12-4	15	TRBJ2-2	NA	TGTGCCAGCAGGATCAACAGGGGGGGCACCGGGGAGCTGTTTTTT	CASRINRGGTGELFF
few	TRBV5-1	12	TRBJ1-1	NA	TGCGCCAGCAGCTTCGAGGGCGCTGAAGCTTTCTTT	CASSFEGAEAFF
few	TRBV7-2	17	TRBJ1-6	NA	TGTGCCAGCAGCTTAGGACCCGGACCGGGAGGGAATTCACCCCTCCACTTT	CASSLGPGPGGNSPLHF
many	TRBV20-1	13	TRBJ1-5	NA	TGCAGTGCTATTCGACAGGTTAATCAGCCCCAGCATTTT	CSAIRQVNQPQHF
NA	TRBV10-3	16	TRBJ2-1	TRBD2	TGTGCCATTGGGGGAGAGCGGGGGAGCTCCTACAATGAGCAGTTCTTC	CAIGGERGSSYNEQFF
NA	TRBV6-5	15	TRBJ2-3	TRBD2	TGTGCCAGCAGTTACGTCAGCGGGGGGAGAGATACGCAGTATTTT	CASSYVSGGRDTQYF
few	TRBV9	16	TRBJ2-3	TRBD2	TGTGCCAGCAGCCCCCGGTGGACTAGCGGGGGAGTAGCGCAGTATTTT	CASSPRWTSGGVAQYF
NA	TRBV3-1	15	TRBJ1-6	NA	TGTGCCACCAGGCCAACAGGGCTCGTAACCTCACCCCTCCACTTT	CATRPTGLVTSPLHF
many	TRBV7-3	15	TRBJ2-1	NA	TGTGCCAGCAGCCTAGGGGATAGCTCCTACAATGAGCAGTTCTTC	CASSLGDSSYNEQFF
NA	TRBV12-3/TRBV12-4	14	TRBJ2-3	TRBD2	TGTGCCAGCAGTCTAGCGGGGCCCAGGGATACGCAGTATTTT	CASSLAGPRDTQYF
few	TRBV12-3/TRBV12-4	15	TRBJ1-6	TRBD1	TGTGCCAGCAGTTTATACAGGGGAGGAGGGTCACCCCTCCACTTT	CASSLYRGGGSPLHF
few	TRBV29-1	13	TRBJ2-5	TRBD2	TGCAGCGTTGAGGGCCCAGCGGGGGAGACCCAGTACTTC	CSVEGPAGETQYF
few	TRBV5-1	16	TRBJ2-1	TRBD1	TGCGCCAGCAGCTTCATAACAGGGGGCCACTACAATGAGCAGTTCTTC	CASSFITGGHYNEQFF
NA	TRBV5-5	14	TRBJ2-1	TRBD1	TGTGCCAGCAGCCCGCGGGACAGGAGACCTGAGCAGTTCTTC	CASSPRDRRPEQFF
NA	TRBV9	19	TRBJ2-2	TRBD2	TGTGCCAGCAGCGTAGGTTTAGACCCTACTAGCGGGGGAAGCGGGGAGCTGTTTTTT	CASSVGLDPTSGGSGELFF
once	TRBV18	12	TRBJ2-7	NA	TGTGCCAGCTCACCATCGGTCTACGAGCAGTACTTC	CASSPSVYEQYF
NA	TRBV3-1	18	TRBJ2-2	NA	TGTGCCTCCTGCGCGCCGGTCCCATGGACTACGAACACCGGGGAGCTGTTTTTT	CASCAPVPWTTNTGELFF
NA	TRBV5-6	15	TRBJ1-2	TRBD1	TGTGCCAGCAGCTTACCGGACAGGGAAGTAGCCGGCTACACCTTC	CASSLPDREVAGYTF
NA	TRBV20-1	14	TRBJ1-5	NA	TGCAGTGCTAGAGAAGGGGAAATCAATCAGCCCCAGCATTTT	CSAREGEINQPQHF
NA	TRBV5-4	18	TRBJ2-5	TRBD2	TGTGCCAGCAGCTTAGCGGGGGAGATGGGTGTAGGCCAAGAGACCCAGTACTTC	CASSLAGEMGVGQETQYF
NA	TRBV25-1	18	TRBJ1-2	TRBD1	TGTGCCAGCCAAAGTACCGGGACAGGGGGATCGTCTAACTATGGCTACACCTTC	CASQSTGTGGSSNYGYTF
few	TRBV19	15	TRBJ2-3	TRBD2	TGTGCCAGTAGGGGAATAGCGGGGGGCCCTAATACGCAGTATTTT	CASRGIAGGPNTQYF
few	TRBV7-2	17	TRBJ2-2	NA	TGTGCCAGCAGCTTAAGTTTGGCTAGAGTGGGCCCCGGGGAGCTGTTTTTT	CASSLSLARVGPGELFF
many	TRBV5-1	15	TRBJ2-4	TRBD2	TGCGCCAGCAGCTTGGACGGGGGGGCGAAAAACATTCAGTACTTC	CASSLDGGAKNIQYF
few	TRBV7-6	15	TRBJ1-6	NA	TGTGCCAGCAGCTTAGTTGCGGGAAATTTTTCACCCCTCCACTTT	CASSLVAGNFSPLHF